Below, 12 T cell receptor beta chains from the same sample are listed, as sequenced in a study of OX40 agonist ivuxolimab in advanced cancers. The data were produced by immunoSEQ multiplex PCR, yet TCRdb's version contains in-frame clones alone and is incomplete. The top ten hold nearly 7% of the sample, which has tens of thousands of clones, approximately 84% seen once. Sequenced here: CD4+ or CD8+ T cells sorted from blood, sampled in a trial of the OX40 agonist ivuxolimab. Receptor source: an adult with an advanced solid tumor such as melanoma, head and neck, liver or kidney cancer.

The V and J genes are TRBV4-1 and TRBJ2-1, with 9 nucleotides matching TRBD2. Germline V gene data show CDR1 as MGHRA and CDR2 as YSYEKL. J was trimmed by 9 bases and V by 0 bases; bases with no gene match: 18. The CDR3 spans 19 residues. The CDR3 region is CASSQDLWGVAGGPVEQFF. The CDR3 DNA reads TGCGCCAGCAGCCAAGATCTTTGGGGCGTGGCGGGAGGGCCGGTTGAGCAGTTCTTC.

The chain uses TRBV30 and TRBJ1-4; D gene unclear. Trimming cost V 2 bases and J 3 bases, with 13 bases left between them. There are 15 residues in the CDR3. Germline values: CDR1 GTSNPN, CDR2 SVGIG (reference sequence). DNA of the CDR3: TGTGCCTGGAGTATGGGAGTCGCGGCTAATGAAAAACTGTTTTTT. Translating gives CAWSMGVAANEKLFF.

The CDR3 reads CASSPLRRGQLDTEAFF. The CDR3 DNA reads as TGTGCCAGCTCACCACTTCGGCGGGGCCAGTTGGACACTGAAGCTTTCTTT. The chain is built from TRBV18 and TRBJ1-1, with a possible D match to TRBD1 (5 bases). CDR1 and CDR2 from the germline V gene are KGHSH and LQKENI. V lost 1 base, J lost 3 bases, and 18 bases lay in between. The CDR3 extends over 17 amino acids.

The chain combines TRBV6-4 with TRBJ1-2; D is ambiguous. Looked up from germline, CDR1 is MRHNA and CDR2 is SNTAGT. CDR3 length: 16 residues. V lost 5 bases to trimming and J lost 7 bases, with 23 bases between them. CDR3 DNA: TGTGCCAGCAGTCAAGATCATGGAGGTGGCTTGACTGGCTACACCTTC. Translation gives CASSQDHGGGLTGYTF.

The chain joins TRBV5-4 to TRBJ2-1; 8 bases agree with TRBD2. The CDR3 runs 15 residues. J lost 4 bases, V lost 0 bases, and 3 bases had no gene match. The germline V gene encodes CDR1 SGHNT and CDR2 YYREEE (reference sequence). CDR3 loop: CASSLAGGLYNEQFF. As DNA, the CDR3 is TGTGCCAGCAGCTTGGCGGGGGGGCTGTACAATGAGCAGTTCTTC.

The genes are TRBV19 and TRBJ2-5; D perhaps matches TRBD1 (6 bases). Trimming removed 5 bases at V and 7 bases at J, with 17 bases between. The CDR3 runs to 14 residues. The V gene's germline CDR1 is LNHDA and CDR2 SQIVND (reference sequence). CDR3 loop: CASSATGWEGTQYF. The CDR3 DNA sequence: TGTGCCAGTAGTGCGACAGGATGGGAAGGGACCCAGTACTTC.

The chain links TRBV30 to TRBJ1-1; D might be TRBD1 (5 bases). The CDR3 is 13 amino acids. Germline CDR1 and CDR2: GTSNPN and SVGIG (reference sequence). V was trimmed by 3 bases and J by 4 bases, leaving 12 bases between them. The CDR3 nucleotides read TGTGCCTGGAGCGGGGGGGATCTCACTGAAGCTTTCTTT. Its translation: CAWSGGDLTEAFF.

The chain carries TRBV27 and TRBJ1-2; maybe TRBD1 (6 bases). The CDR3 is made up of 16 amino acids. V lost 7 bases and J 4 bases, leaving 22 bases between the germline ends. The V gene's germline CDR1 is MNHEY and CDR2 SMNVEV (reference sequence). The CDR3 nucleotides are TGTGCCAGCACTGACCGGGACAACAAGGCCTTCTATGGCTACACCTTC. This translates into CASTDRDNKAFYGYTF.

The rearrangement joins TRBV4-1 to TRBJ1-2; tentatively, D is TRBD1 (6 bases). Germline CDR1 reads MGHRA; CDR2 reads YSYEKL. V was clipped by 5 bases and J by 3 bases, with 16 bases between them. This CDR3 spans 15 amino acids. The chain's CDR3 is CASSTRDNHYYGYTF. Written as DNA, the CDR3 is TGCGCCAGCAGCACCCGGGACAACCACTACTATGGCTACACCTTC.

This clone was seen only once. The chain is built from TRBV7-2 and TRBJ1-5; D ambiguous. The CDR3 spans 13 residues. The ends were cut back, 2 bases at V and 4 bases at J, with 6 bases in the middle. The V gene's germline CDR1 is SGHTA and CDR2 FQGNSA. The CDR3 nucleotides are TGTGCCAGCAGCTTATCCGGAAATCAGCCCCAGCATTTT. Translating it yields CASSLSGNQPQHF. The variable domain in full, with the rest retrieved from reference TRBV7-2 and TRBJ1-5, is GAGVSQSPSNKVTEKGKDVELRCDPISGHTALYWYRQSLGQGLEFLIYFQGNSAPDKSGLPSDRFSAERTGGSVSTLTIQRTQQEDSAVYLCASSLSGNQPQHFGDGTRLSIL.

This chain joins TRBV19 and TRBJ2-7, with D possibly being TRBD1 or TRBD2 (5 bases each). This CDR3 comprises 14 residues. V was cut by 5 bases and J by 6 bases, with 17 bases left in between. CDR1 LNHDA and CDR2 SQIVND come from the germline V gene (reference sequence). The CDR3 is CASSYSQGVPEQYF. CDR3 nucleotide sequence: TGTGCCAGTAGTTATTCCCAGGGAGTGCCCGAGCAGTACTTC.

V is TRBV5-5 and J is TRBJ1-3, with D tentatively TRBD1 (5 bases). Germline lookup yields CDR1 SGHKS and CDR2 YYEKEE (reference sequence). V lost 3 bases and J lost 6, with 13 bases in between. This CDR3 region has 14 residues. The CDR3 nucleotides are TGTGCCAGCAGCTGGACACCATACGAAAACACCATATATTTT. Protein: CASSWTPYENTIYF.